This T cell receptor (beta chain) was sequenced for a study of beta chain features in type 1 diabetes. Study-level results: Equally in patients and controls, shorter templates might have been favored by PCR. Moderate yet significant TCRB CDR3 shortening was seen in Type 1 diabetes patients in all four CD4+ subsets.

Expressed TCRB transcripts were sequenced because the isolated RNA had all been reverse transcribed beforehand. Reads from naive, central memory and regulatory T cell samples averaged approximately 3.7 million. Produced via immunoSEQ multiplex PCR; TCRdb's table is partial and in-frame only. The sample has about 290,000 clones, 7.5% to 9.5% seen once. V was cut by 4 bases and J by 5 bases, with 8 bases left in between. The CDR3 sequence is 13 residues long. Germline V gene lookup returns CDR1 SNHLY and CDR2 FYNNEI. Concerning this clone: Its matching antigen is unknown.

The chain employs TRBV2 and TRBJ2-2; the D is unclear. The sequenced sample was central memory CD4+ T cells from blood. The origin of this receptor is a woman aged 18-35 years in good health. CDR3 bases: TGTGCCAGCAGTGGGGATGGTACCGGGGAGCTGTTTTTT. This gives the protein CASSGDGTGELFF.